Below are 3 T cell receptor beta chains sequenced from a single sample in a study of blood T cell repertoires in COVID-19. The data were produced by immunoSEQ multiplex PCR, yet TCRdb's version contains in-frame clones alone and is incomplete. The profile shows about 93,000 clones, around four fifths of them singletons. The specimen was peripheral blood. Source of these receptors: a human donor in a cohort sampled during active COVID-19.

This clone was observed a few times. This chain links TRBV5-4 with TRBJ2-1; the match to TRBD2 covers 8 bases. This CDR3 is built from 14 residues. Germline CDR1 and CDR2: SGHNT and YYREEE (reference sequence). V lost 3 bases, J lost 12 bases, and 11 bases stayed unmatched. The CDR3 here is CASSSSGTSFRQFF. DNA for the CDR3: TGTGCCAGCAGCTCCTCCGGGACTAGTTTTCGGCAGTTCTTC.

This chain links TRBV2 with TRBJ1-4, with a weak D call TRBD1 (5 bases). Germline V gene lookup returns CDR1 SNHLY and CDR2 FYNNEI. This CDR3 is 15 amino acids long. Trimming cost V 5 bases and J 6 bases, with 16 bases left between them. CDR3 bases: TGTGCCAGCAGTCGGTGGGGCGAAGGCGATGAAAAACTGTTTTTT. The encoded protein is CASSRWGEGDEKLFF. Filled out from reference TRBV2 and TRBJ1-4, the complete variable domain reads EPEVTQTPSHQVTQMGQEVILRCVPISNHLYFYWYRQILGQKVEFLVSFYNNEISEKSEIFDDQFSVERPDGSNFTLKIRSTKLEDSAMYFCASSRWGEGDEKLFFGSGTQLSVL.

The chain couples TRBV28 to TRBJ2-7, with D perhaps matching TRBD2 (5 bases). This CDR3 contains 15 residues. V lost 7 bases, J lost 0 bases, and 16 bases lay in between. Germline V gene data show CDR1 as MDHEN and CDR2 as SYDVKM. The DNA of the CDR3 is TGTGCCAGCACCTCCCCTACGCGGGCCTCCTACGAGCAGTACTTC. Translating gives CASTSPTRASYEQYF.